This T cell receptor (beta chain) is drawn from a study of T cells in Graves' hyperthyroidism and ophthalmopathy. It was considered stable Graves' hyperthyroidism when ophthalmopathy did not progress within 18 months. Patients were aged 18 to 65, had disease duration under 2 months, and had newly diagnosed hyperthyroidism. PBMCs came from around 10 ml fresh peripheral blood. Study conclusions and caveats: The model identified upcoming ophthalmopathy a median around 6 months ahead of onset.

Many counts were recorded for this clonotype. As yet, its antigen is unknown. TCR beta CDR3 regions were amplified from RNA transcripts. With the HTBI primer set, the TCR CDR3 went through a first round of RT-PCR. One entry per CDR3 protein, called by TCRdb with MiXCR from the multiplex PCR reads. The table shows about 400,000 distinct CDR3 sequences, with under 15% occurring only once. The CDR3 runs to 13 residues. Trimming pared 6 bases from V and 4 bases from J, leaving 11 bases between. The germline CDR1 and CDR2 sequences are KGHSH and LQKENI. This clonotype originated in a woman in her 30s with Graves' hyperthyroidism. The source material was blood. V and J are TRBV18 and TRBJ2-3; no definite D call. The CDR3 sequence is CASSPPGSDTQYF. CDR3 nucleotide sequence: TGTGCCAGCTCCCCCCCCGGTTCAGATACGCAGTATTTT.